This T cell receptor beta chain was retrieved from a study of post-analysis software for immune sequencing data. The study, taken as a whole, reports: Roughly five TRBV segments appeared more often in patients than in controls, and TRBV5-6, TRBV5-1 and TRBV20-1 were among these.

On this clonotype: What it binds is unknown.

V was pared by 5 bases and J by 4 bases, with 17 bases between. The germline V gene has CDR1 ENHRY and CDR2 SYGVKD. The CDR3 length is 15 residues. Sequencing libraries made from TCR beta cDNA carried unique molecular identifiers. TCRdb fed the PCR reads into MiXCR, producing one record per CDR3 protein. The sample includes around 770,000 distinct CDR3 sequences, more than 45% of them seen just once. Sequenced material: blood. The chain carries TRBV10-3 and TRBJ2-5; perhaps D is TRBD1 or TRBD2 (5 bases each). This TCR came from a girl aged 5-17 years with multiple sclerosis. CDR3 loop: CAISRADREGETQYF. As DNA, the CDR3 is TGTGCCATCAGTCGGGCCGACAGAGAGGGAGAGACCCAGTACTTC.